Listed below are T cell receptor beta chains from one sample, sequenced in a study of response to subunit inactivated influenza vaccine. One entry per CDR3 protein, called by TCRdb with MiXCR from the RT-PCR reads. The sample holds under 750,000 distinct CDR3 sequences, 12% seen once. This specimen consisted of PBMCs from blood, obtained on the day of vaccination. The receptors here all came from a man in his forties or fifties who received an inactivated influenza vaccine. CDR3s include the opening cysteine and the closing phenylalanine or tryptophan. The D gene is left open where the match is weak. Not all rows give a size; the values are once, few, many and, for expanded clones, a class.

CASPYGPIFFEQYF,TGCGCCAGCCCGTATGGACCGATCTTCTTCGAGCAGTACTTC,-,-,TRBV10-2,TRBJ2-7
CASSFGPGTVSYEQYF,TGTGCCAGCAGCTTTGGTCCCGGGACAGTTTCCTACGAGCAGTACTTC,TRBD1,-,TRBV7-8,TRBJ2-7
CASSQVSNQPQHF,TGTGCCAGCAGCCAAGTGAGCAATCAGCCCCAGCATTTT,-,many,TRBV3-1,TRBJ1-5
CASSRLEGNEQFF,TGCGCCAGCAGCAGACTAGAGGGCAATGAGCAGTTCTTC,-,few,TRBV5-1,TRBJ2-1
CASSFENSYNSPLHF,TGTGCCAGCAGTTTTGAGAACTCCTATAATTCACCCCTCCACTTT,-,-,TRBV6-5,TRBJ1-6
CASSIGYGRPNQPQHF,TGTGCCAGTAGTATCGGGTACGGACGCCCTAATCAGCCCCAGCATTTT,-,few,TRBV19,TRBJ1-5
CASSAFLASANEQFF,TGTGCCAGCAGCGCTTTTCTAGCATCCGCGAATGAGCAGTTCTTC,-,few,TRBV9,TRBJ2-1
CASSSGMYEQYF,TGTGCCAGCAGCTCCGGGATGTACGAGCAGTACTTC,-,-,TRBV28,TRBJ2-7
CASSYSFLNTGELFF,TGTGCCAGCAGTTACTCCTTTTTAAACACCGGGGAGCTGTTTTTT,-,-,TRBV6-5,TRBJ2-2
CAISGGQGYSYNEQFF,TGTGCCATCAGTGGAGGACAGGGGTACTCCTACAATGAGCAGTTCTTC,TRBD1,few,TRBV10-3,TRBJ2-1
CASSLAGQPQHF,TGTGCCAGCAGTTTGGCGGGTCAGCCCCAGCATTTT,-,many,TRBV7-9,TRBJ1-5
CASSQEQGILSNYGYTF,TGCGCCAGCAGCCAAGAGCAGGGTATCCTCTCCAACTATGGCTACACCTTC,-,-,TRBV4-3,TRBJ1-2
CASSRATSSLVYNEQFF,TGTGCCAGCTCACGCGCGACTAGCTCACTAGTTTACAATGAGCAGTTCTTC,TRBD2,-,TRBV18,TRBJ2-1
CASSQQSRVGYTF,TGTGCCAGCAGCCAACAGTCACGGGTTGGCTACACCTTC,-,-,TRBV4-2,TRBJ1-2
CASSLGGQGAHEQYF,TGTGCCAGCAGTCTAGGGGGACAGGGGGCACACGAGCAGTACTTC,TRBD1,-,TRBV28,TRBJ2-7
CASSLYGPGSPLHF,TGTGCCAGCAGTTTATATGGGCCGGGTTCACCCCTCCACTTT,-,-,TRBV28,TRBJ1-6
CASAGRGGEKLFF,TGTGCCAGCGCGGGCAGGGGTGGTGAAAAACTGTTTTTT,-,-,TRBV28,TRBJ1-4
CSVPLAGPDTQYF,TGCAGTGTACCACTAGCGGGGCCAGATACGCAGTATTTT,TRBD2,few,TRBV20-1,TRBJ2-3
CASSGLGDHTDTQYF,TGTGCCAGCAGCGGACTCGGAGATCACACAGATACGCAGTATTTT,-,-,TRBV7-2,TRBJ2-3
CASSGTGSYNEQFF,TGCGCCAGCTCCGGGACAGGGTCATACAATGAGCAGTTCTTC,TRBD1,many,TRBV5-1,TRBJ2-1